The 14 T cell receptor beta chains below come from one sample, sequenced in a study of blood T cell repertoires in COVID-19. This table comes from immunoSEQ multiplex PCR, and its TCRdb copy is limited to in-frame clones, with some not included. The profile shows 150,000 or so clones, around 90% of them singletons. The sample was peripheral blood. The receptor source for this set is a man aged 55 to 70 with acute or convalescent COVID-19.

The chain recombines TRBV11-2 with TRBJ2-1; D is uncertain. This CDR3 has 13 amino acids. The V and J ends lost 1 base and 4 bases respectively, with 5 bases between them. Germline CDR1 is SGHAT and CDR2 is FQNNGV. Here the CDR3 DNA reads TGTGCCAGCAGCTTAGGGCGGTACAATGAGCAGTTCTTC. Amino acid sequence: CASSLGRYNEQFF. Full variable domain (rest looked up from reference TRBV11-2 and TRBJ2-1): EAGVAQSPRYKIIEKRQSVAFWCNPISGHATLYWYQQILGQGPKLLIQFQNNGVVDDSQLPKDRFSAERLKGVDSTLKIQPAKLEDSAVYLCASSLGRYNEQFFGPGTRLTVL.

This chain connects TRBV3-1 (or the pseudogene TRBV3-2) to TRBJ2-1, with D maybe TRBD2 (6 bases). Germline values: CDR1 LGHDT, CDR2 YNNKEL (reference sequence). This CDR3 spans 14 amino acids. V lost 4 bases and J 10 bases, leaving 17 bases between the germline ends. The CDR3 sequence is CASSPSGLHQEQFF. CDR3 DNA: TGTGCCAGCAGCCCTTCGGGACTCCACCAAGAGCAGTTCTTC.

This clone was seen only once. The CDR3 bases are TGCGCCAGCAGCCCCGGGACTAGGGTAATGAATACGCAGTATTTT. It encodes CASSPGTRVMNTQYF. The chain recombines TRBV10-2 with TRBJ2-3; 8 positions agree with TRBD2. The junction had 12 bases not matched to a gene; V was cut back by 6 bases and J by 7 bases. CDR1 and CDR2 from the germline V gene are WSHSY and SAAADI. This CDR3 is built from 15 residues.

This clone was counted only a few times. This sequence joins TRBV12-5 and TRBJ1-1; D might be TRBD1 (5 bases). The CDR3 runs to 16 residues. Trimming shortened V by 4 bases and J by 2 bases, and 17 bases separated the two germline ends. In germline, CDR1 is LGHNT, CDR2 FRNRAP. The CDR3 DNA reads TGTGCTAGTGGTTCCCCCCCCGGGACTATCAACACTGAAGCTTTCTTT. This translates into CASGSPPGTINTEAFF. The entire variable domain, with the rest obtained from reference TRBV12-5 and TRBJ1-1, is as follows: DARVTQTPRHKVTEMGQEVTMRCQPILGHNTVFWYRQTMMQGLELLAYFRNRAPLDDSGMPKDRFSAEMPDATLATLKIQPSEPRDSAVYFCASGSPPGTINTEAFFGQGTRLTVV.

The V and J genes are TRBV19 and TRBJ1-1; a weak D match, TRBD1 (5 bases). The CDR3 sequence is 14 residues long. The V gene lost 3 bases and the J gene lost 3 bases, with 11 bases spanning the gap. Germline CDR1 LNHDA, CDR2 SQIVND (reference sequence). For the CDR3, the DNA is TGTGCCAGTAGTATTATGGGCAGGGACACTGAAGCTTTCTTT. It yields the protein CASSIMGRDTEAFF.

The rearrangement joins TRBV5-6 to TRBJ1-5; 8 bases are a match to TRBD1. V was pared by 0 bases and J by 4 bases, with 12 bases of the junction left unmatched. The CDR3 runs to 18 residues. Germline CDR1 SGHDT, CDR2 YYEEEE. CDR3 DNA sequence: TGTGCCAGCAGCTTGGGGAGGGGACAGGCAGTAGGTAATCAGCCCCAGCATTTT. Its protein product is CASSLGRGQAVGNQPQHF.

The rearrangement joins TRBV6-5 to TRBJ2-1; the D gene is possibly TRBD1 (5 bases). Looked up from germline, CDR1 is MNHEY and CDR2 is SVGAGI. This CDR3 spans 14 amino acids. V lost 9 bases, J lost 0 bases, and 12 bases lay in between. Here the CDR3 reads CASGAGSSYNEQFF. The CDR3 DNA sequence: TGTGCCAGTGGGGCCGGTAGCTCCTACAATGAGCAGTTCTTC.

This clone was recorded once. V usage is TRBV7-9 and J usage is TRBJ2-7, with TRBD2 matching over 16 bases. The germline V gene encodes CDR1 SEHNR and CDR2 FQNEAQ (reference sequence). This CDR3 is built from 15 residues. The V segment lost 5 bases and the J segment 5 bases; nucleotides outside the gene matches: 3. In DNA, the CDR3 is TGTGCCAGCAGCCGGGGACTAGCGGGAGGGAACGAGCAGTACTTC. It yields the protein CASSRGLAGGNEQYF.

This chain uses TRBV6-5 with TRBJ2-3, with 7 bases fitting TRBD1. CDR1 is MNHEY and CDR2 is SVGAGI in the germline V gene. The CDR3 runs to 14 residues. J gave up 7 bases and V 5 bases, and 9 bases lay outside the gene matches. In DNA form, the CDR3 reads TGTGCCAGCAGTCTTACCCGGGACAGAAATACGCAGTATTTT. It encodes CASSLTRDRNTQYF.

The CDR3 bases are TGTGCCAGCAGCTTAACGGGGGGGTCGGCAGATACGCAGTATTTT. Translating it yields CASSLTGGSADTQYF. This sequence joins TRBV7-3 and TRBJ2-3, with 7 positions matching TRBD2. J lost 4 bases, V lost 0 bases, and 4 bases had no gene match. Germline CDR1 SGHTA, CDR2 FQGTGA. The CDR3 spans 15 residues.

The V and J genes are TRBV10-3 and TRBJ2-2, with TRBD1 as a possible D gene (6 bases). Germline assignment: CDR1 ENHRY and CDR2 SYGVKD. CDR3 length equals 15 residues. With 7 bases removed from V and 0 bases from J, the gap between germline ends came to 12 bases. The CDR3 DNA follows: TGTGCCATCACGGGCCGGGACACGAACACCGGGGAGCTGTTTTTT. Its protein is CAITGRDTNTGELFF.

The chain recombines TRBV18 with TRBJ1-2; 8 bases are a match to TRBD1. Germline CDR1 and CDR2: KGHSH and LQKENI. The CDR3 covers 14 residues. The V gene end was trimmed by 2 bases and the J gene end by 6 bases; junction bases not matched to a gene: 5. The DNA for the CDR3 is TGTGCCAGCTCACCAACCGGGACAGGACATGGCTACACCTTC. As protein: CASSPTGTGHGYTF.

The chain has TRBV9 and TRBJ2-3, with TRBD2 matching 13 bases. The CDR3 is 17 amino acids. CDR1 and CDR2 (germline): SGDLS, YYNGEE. Trimming took 3 bases from V and 4 from J; bases not matched to a gene: 8. CDR3 amino acids: CASSEGTSGIVADTQYF. DNA for the CDR3: TGTGCCAGCAGCGAGGGGACTAGCGGGATTGTGGCAGATACGCAGTATTTT.

This sequence joins TRBV5-8 and TRBJ2-5; 10 nucleotides match TRBD1. Losses at the gene ends were 4 bases for V and 2 bases for J; bases not matched to a gene: 2. The CDR3 is made up of 14 amino acids. Germline V gene sequence: CDR1 SGHTS, CDR2 YDEGEE. The CDR3 is CASSLDRGQETQYF. The CDR3 region has the DNA TGTGCCAGCAGCCTGGACAGGGGGCAAGAGACCCAGTACTTC.